Shown below are 27 T cell receptor beta chains from a single sample sequenced in a study of T cell responses to AZD1222 COVID-19 vaccine. Produced via immunoSEQ multiplex PCR; TCRdb's table is partial and in-frame only. The data hold 75,000 to 100,000 clones, with 85% to 90% observed a single time. This specimen consisted of peripheral blood, obtained on day 0 of AZD1222 vaccination. Source of these receptors: an adult in good health.

This clone was observed a single time. J is TRBJ2-7 and V is TRBV6-2 or TRBV6-3; TRBD2 might be the D (6 bases). CDR1 MNHEY and CDR2 SVGEGT come from the germline V gene. Trimming stripped 2 bases from V and 7 bases from J, with 9 bases between. The CDR3 is 12 residues long. The CDR3 region is CASSYGLSEQYF. The CDR3 DNA is TGTGCCAGCAGTTACGGACTATCGGAGCAGTACTTC.

The rearrangement uses TRBV10-3 and TRBJ1-2, with 8 bases lining up with TRBD1. CDR1 is ENHRY and CDR2 is SYGVKD in the germline V gene. V shed 3 bases, J shed 6 bases, and the junction held 12 bases outside the gene matches. The length of the CDR3 is 16 residues. The CDR3 nucleotides are TGTGCCATCAGTGAAGCAGGGGGCATAAAATCCGATGGCTACACCTTC. The encoded protein is CAISEAGGIKSDGYTF.

V and J are TRBV10-3 and TRBJ2-1; D is unclear. The CDR3 totals 14 residues. Looked up from germline, CDR1 is ENHRY and CDR2 is SYGVKD. With 0 bases removed from V and 5 bases from J, the gap between germline ends came to 8 bases. CDR3 residues: CAISESGPNNEQFF. CDR3 sequence (DNA): TGTGCCATCAGTGAGTCTGGGCCAAACAATGAGCAGTTCTTC.

CDR3 region: CASSARGREETQYF. The CDR3 DNA is TGTGCCAGCAGCGCGAGGGGGAGGGAGGAGACCCAGTACTTC. The gene calls are TRBV9 and TRBJ2-5; D possibly corresponds to TRBD2 (7 bases). CDR1 is SGDLS, CDR2 YYNGEE, per germline. V was cut by 3 bases and J by 5 bases, with 14 bases left in between. This CDR3 is built from 14 residues.

The chain combines TRBV30 with TRBJ2-1, with TRBD2 matching over 7 bases. CDR3 length: 13 residues. Germline CDR1 GTSNPN, CDR2 SVGIG (reference sequence). V shed 2 bases and J 15 bases; nucleotides not matched to a gene: 13. CDR3 in amino acids: CAWSPGEGRPPFF. The CDR3 DNA reads as TGTGCCTGGAGTCCGGGGGAGGGGAGACCGCCGTTCTTC.

The rearrangement links TRBV6-1 to TRBJ1-1; perhaps TRBD1 as D (5 bases). The germline V gene has CDR1 MNHNS and CDR2 SASEGT. This CDR3 region has 13 residues. The ends were cut back, 7 bases at V and 4 bases at J, with 13 bases in the middle. The CDR3 loop reads CASTKPGLTEAFF. The CDR3 DNA is TGTGCCAGCACCAAGCCGGGACTCACTGAAGCTTTCTTT.

V is TRBV7-8 and J is TRBJ2-3; no definite D call. The V gene lost 1 base and the J gene lost 3 bases, with 14 bases spanning the gap. Germline lookup yields CDR1 SGHVS and CDR2 FQNEAQ. The CDR3 runs to 16 residues. The CDR3, as DNA: TGTGCCAGCAGCTTAGATCGTAGAGGAAGGACAGATACGCAGTATTTT. This codes for CASSLDRRGRTDTQYF. The variable domain in full, completed from reference TRBV7-8 and TRBJ2-3, reads GAGVSQSPRYKVAKRGQDVALRCDPISGHVSLFWYQQALGQGPEFLTYFQNEAQLDKSGLPSDRFFAERPEGSVSTLKIQRTQQEDSAVYLCASSLDRRGRTDTQYFGPGTRLTVL.

The chain couples TRBV3-1 (or the pseudogene TRBV3-2) to TRBJ2-7, with 9 bases aligning to TRBD2. The CDR3 spans 16 residues. Per germline, CDR1 LGHDT and CDR2 YNNKEL (reference sequence). V was pared by 5 bases and J by 3 bases, with 11 bases of the junction left unmatched. The CDR3 here is CASSLRLAAHYYEQYF. CDR3 nucleotides: TGTGCCAGCAGCTTACGACTAGCGGCCCACTACTACGAGCAGTACTTC.

The V call is TRBV5-1, the J call TRBJ1-5, with D maybe TRBD1 (5 bases). The CDR3 is 15 residues long. V gave up 4 bases and J gave up 0 bases, with 11 bases separating them. Germline CDR1 and CDR2: SGHRS and YFSETQ. This CDR3 reads CASSTSGNSNQPQHF. CDR3 nucleotide sequence: TGCGCCAGCAGCACCTCAGGGAATAGCAATCAGCCCCAGCATTTT.

This chain links TRBV4-3 with TRBJ2-5, with 9 bases lining up with TRBD2. J gave up 5 bases and V 4 bases, and 14 bases lay outside the gene matches. The CDR3 runs 17 residues. CDR1 and CDR2 from the germline V gene are LGHNA and YSLEER. The chain's CDR3 is CASSPAAGGPSGETQYF. CDR3 coding DNA: TGCGCCAGCAGCCCAGCGGCGGGAGGGCCCTCGGGTGAGACCCAGTACTTC.

The chain employs TRBV7-2 and TRBJ1-1; tentatively, D is TRBD1 (6 bases). CDR1 and CDR2 from the germline V gene are SGHTA and FQGNSA. V gave up 8 bases and J gave up 0 bases, with 10 bases separating them. This CDR3 contains 13 residues. CDR3 loop: CASFGQMNTEAFF. The DNA for the CDR3 is TGTGCCAGCTTTGGACAGATGAACACTGAAGCTTTCTTT.

The chain is built from TRBV12-5 and TRBJ2-1; no definite D call. Germline CDR1 is LGHNT and CDR2 is FRNRAP. The CDR3 has 13 residues. Trimming took off 6 bases at V and 6 bases at J, with 12 bases between the two ends. The CDR3: CASGFPPGNEQFF. The CDR3 nucleotides are TGTGCTAGTGGCTTCCCCCCTGGCAATGAGCAGTTCTTC.

CDR3 in DNA: TGTGCCAGCAGCGCCCCCGGGCCGCGCGAAAAACTGTTTTTT. It codes for CASSAPGPREKLFF. The rearrangement uses TRBV7-2 and TRBJ1-4; D is unclear. Looked up from germline, CDR1 is SGHTA and CDR2 is FQGNSA. The V end lost 5 bases, the J end lost 8 bases, and 15 bases lay between the germline ends. The CDR3 spans 14 residues. Together with reference TRBV7-2 and TRBJ1-4, the CDR3 gives the full variable domain: GAGVSQSPSNKVTEKGKDVELRCDPISGHTALYWYRQSLGQGLEFLIYFQGNSAPDKSGLPSDRFSAERTGGSVSTLTIQRTQQEDSAVYLCASSAPGPREKLFFGSGTQLSVL.

The chain employs TRBV6-2 or TRBV6-3 and TRBJ2-7; either TRBD1 or TRBD2 may supply D (6 bases each). From germline, CDR1 is MNHEY and CDR2 SVGEGT. V dropped 5 bases and J dropped 0 bases, with 11 bases sitting between them. The CDR3 extends over 14 amino acids. The CDR3 nucleotides read TGTGCCAGCAGTCAAGGGGGGAGCTCCTACGAGCAGTACTTC. It specifies CASSQGGSSYEQYF.

V is TRBV5-4 and J is TRBJ1-2, with a possible D match to TRBD1 (6 bases). This CDR3 has 15 amino acids. Trimming took off 2 bases at V and 0 bases at J, with 11 bases between the two ends. Germline V lookup: CDR1 SGHNT, CDR2 YYREEE (reference sequence). CDR3 protein: CASSLRDNSNYGYTF. The CDR3 coding sequence is TGTGCCAGCAGCTTACGGGACAACTCTAACTATGGCTACACCTTC. Supplemented by reference TRBV5-4 and TRBJ1-2, the full variable domain reads ETGVTQSPTHLIKTRGQQVTLRCSSQSGHNTVSWYQQALGQGPQFIFQYYREEENGRGNFPPRFSGLQFPNYSSELNVNALELDDSALYLCASSLRDNSNYGYTFGSGTRLTVV.

This chain links TRBV10-3 with TRBJ2-7; tentative D call: TRBD2 (6 bases). The CDR3 is 15 residues long. Per the germline V gene, CDR1 is ENHRY and CDR2 is SYGVKD. Trimming removed 3 bases at V and 2 bases at J, with 14 bases between. The CDR3 loop reads CAISDNRELTYEQYF. In nucleotides, the CDR3 is TGTGCCATCAGTGATAACCGGGAGTTAACCTACGAGCAGTACTTC.

The count of this clone is one. The CDR3 DNA follows: TGTGCCAGCAGTTACCACCTCTTACCGACCCCGAATGAGCAGTTCTTC. Amino acid sequence: CASSYHLLPTPNEQFF. V and J are TRBV6-5 and TRBJ2-1, with D hard to call. This CDR3 has 16 amino acids. Germline V gene sequence: CDR1 MNHEY, CDR2 SVGAGI. Trimming removed 2 bases at V and 7 bases at J, with 18 bases between.

The rearrangement uses TRBV7-9 and TRBJ2-3; 9 positions match TRBD1. Germline assignment: CDR1 SEHNR and CDR2 FQNEAQ (reference sequence). V lost 7 bases to trimming and J lost 5 bases; unmatched junction nucleotides: 7. The CDR3 runs 14 residues. CDR3 sequence: CASIRGQGQDTQYF. Written as DNA, the CDR3 is TGTGCCAGCATTAGGGGACAGGGACAAGATACGCAGTATTTT.

The V call is TRBV7-2, the J call TRBJ1-5; D perhaps matches TRBD1 (6 bases). The V and J ends lost 5 bases and 0 bases respectively, with 11 bases between them. Germline-derived CDR1 and CDR2 are SGHTA and FQGNSA. This CDR3 is built from 15 residues. The CDR3 spells CASSRTAYSNQPQHF. In DNA form, the CDR3 reads TGTGCCAGCAGCAGGACAGCGTATAGCAATCAGCCCCAGCATTTT.

The V call is TRBV18, the J call TRBJ1-2; a possible D gene is TRBD1 (6 bases). The ends were cut back, 3 bases at V and 0 bases at J, with 11 bases in the middle. This CDR3 comprises 15 residues. CDR1 KGHSH and CDR2 LQKENI come from the germline V gene. CDR3: CASSPGRGANYGYTF. The CDR3, as DNA: TGTGCCAGCTCACCGGGCAGGGGCGCTAACTATGGCTACACCTTC.

This chain connects TRBV28 to TRBJ2-2; D ambiguous. This CDR3 contains 13 residues. With 6 bases removed from V and 7 bases from J, the gap between germline ends came to 12 bases. The germline CDR1 and CDR2 sequences are MDHEN and SYDVKM. The CDR3 loop is CASSTTDFGELFF. CDR3 DNA: TGTGCCAGCAGCACGACCGATTTCGGGGAGCTGTTTTTT.

The chain joins TRBV28 to TRBJ2-7; D is possibly TRBD1 or TRBD2 (5 bases each). The CDR3 extends over 12 amino acids. V lost 7 bases and J lost 4, with 11 bases in between. The V gene's germline CDR1 is MDHEN and CDR2 SYDVKM. The CDR3 bases are TGTGCCAGCACCTCGGGGCGATACGAGCAGTACTTC. Translating gives CASTSGRYEQYF.

The V call is TRBV7-2, the J call TRBJ2-1; D unresolved. This CDR3 has 16 residues. Germline V lookup: CDR1 SGHTA, CDR2 FQGNSA. Trimming took 5 bases from V and 0 from J, leaving 14 bases between them. CDR3 in amino acids: CASSPFSGSSYNEQFF. In nucleotides, the CDR3 is TGTGCCAGCAGCCCATTCAGTGGTAGCTCCTACAATGAGCAGTTCTTC.

The V and J genes are TRBV19 and TRBJ2-1; 8 bases map to TRBD1. The germline V gene has CDR1 LNHDA and CDR2 SQIVND (reference sequence). Trimming took 5 bases from V and 8 from J; bases not matched to a gene: 5. The CDR3 length is 13 residues. The CDR3 reads CASSGRGLDEQFF. CDR3 DNA sequence: TGTGCCAGTAGTGGCAGGGGGCTGGATGAGCAGTTCTTC.

The chain is built from TRBV5-1 and TRBJ2-2; D may correspond to TRBD1 or TRBD2 (5 bases each). V lost 7 bases and J 7 bases, leaving 11 bases between the germline ends. Germline V gene data show CDR1 as SGHRS and CDR2 as YFSETQ. The CDR3 runs 12 residues. The CDR3 nucleotides read TGCGCCAGCGGGACGGGGAACGGGGAGCTGTTTTTT. This encodes CASGTGNGELFF.

The V and J genes are TRBV19 and TRBJ2-5; TRBD1 agrees at 7 bases. The J segment lost 4 bases and the V segment lost 5 bases, leaving 1 base of the junction unmatched. This CDR3 region has 12 residues. The V gene's germline CDR1 is LNHDA and CDR2 SQIVND (reference sequence). The CDR3 region has the DNA TGTGCCAGTAGTGGGGACAGAGAGACCCAGTACTTC. Encoded protein: CASSGDRETQYF.

The chain recombines TRBV15 with TRBJ1-1, with unresolved D. Germline CDR1 is LNHNV and CDR2 is YYDKDF (reference sequence). The length of the CDR3 is 15 residues. V lost 0 bases and J lost 0, with 8 bases in between. The CDR3 bases are TGTGCCACCAGCAGAGAAATCGTGGTGAACACTGAAGCTTTCTTT. It specifies CATSREIVVNTEAFF.